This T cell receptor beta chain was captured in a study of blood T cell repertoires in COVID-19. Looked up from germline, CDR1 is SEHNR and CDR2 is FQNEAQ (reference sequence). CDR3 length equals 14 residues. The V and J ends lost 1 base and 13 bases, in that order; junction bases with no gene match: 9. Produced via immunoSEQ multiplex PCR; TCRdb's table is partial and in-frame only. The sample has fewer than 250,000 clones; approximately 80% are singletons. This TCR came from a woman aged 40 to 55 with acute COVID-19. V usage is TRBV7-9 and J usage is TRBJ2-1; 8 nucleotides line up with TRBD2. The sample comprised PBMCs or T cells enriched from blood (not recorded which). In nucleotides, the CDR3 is TGTGCCAGCAGCTTAGATAGCCTAGCGGGTACACAGTTCTTC. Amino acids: CASSLDSLAGTQFF.